This T cell receptor (beta chain) was captured in a study of OX40 agonist ivuxolimab in advanced cancers. Libraries were prepared by immunoSEQ multiplex PCR; TCRdb keeps only in-frame clonotypes and omits some of them. The table has roughly 73,000 clones, roughly 89% seen once. The CDR3 is made up of 14 amino acids. V dropped 2 bases and J dropped 7 bases, with 12 bases sitting between them. Per germline, CDR1 MDHEN and CDR2 SYDVKM. The chain couples TRBV28 to TRBJ1-5, with a weak D call TRBD1 (6 bases). The source of this sequence is an adult with an advanced solid tumor such as melanoma, head and neck, liver or kidney cancer. The material sequenced was CD4+ or CD8+ T cells sorted from blood, taken in a trial of the OX40 agonist ivuxolimab. The CDR3: CASSLDRQGQPQHF. In DNA form, the CDR3 reads TGTGCCAGCAGTTTAGACAGGCAAGGGCAGCCCCAGCATTTT. The full variable domain, with the rest looked up from reference TRBV28 and TRBJ1-5, is DVKVTQSSRYLVKRTGEKVFLECVQDMDHENMFWYRQDPGLGLRLIYFSYDVKMKEKGDIPEGYSVSREKKERFSLILESASTNQTSMYLCASSLDRQGQPQHFGDGTRLSIL.